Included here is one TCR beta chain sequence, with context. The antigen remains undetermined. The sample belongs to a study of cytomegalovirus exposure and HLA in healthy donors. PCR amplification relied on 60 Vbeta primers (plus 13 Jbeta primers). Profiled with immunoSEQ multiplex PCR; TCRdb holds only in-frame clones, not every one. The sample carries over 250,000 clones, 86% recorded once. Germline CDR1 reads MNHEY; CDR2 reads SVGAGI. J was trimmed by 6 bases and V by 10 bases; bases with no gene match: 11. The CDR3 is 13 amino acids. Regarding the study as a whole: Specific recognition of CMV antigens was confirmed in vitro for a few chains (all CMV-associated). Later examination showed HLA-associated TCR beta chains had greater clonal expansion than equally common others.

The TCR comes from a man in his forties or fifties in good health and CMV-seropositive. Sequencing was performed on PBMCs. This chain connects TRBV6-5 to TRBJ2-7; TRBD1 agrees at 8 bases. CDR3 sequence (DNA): TGTGCCATCGCCCGCGACAGGGGTTTCGAGCAGTACTTC. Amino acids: CAIARDRGFEQYF.